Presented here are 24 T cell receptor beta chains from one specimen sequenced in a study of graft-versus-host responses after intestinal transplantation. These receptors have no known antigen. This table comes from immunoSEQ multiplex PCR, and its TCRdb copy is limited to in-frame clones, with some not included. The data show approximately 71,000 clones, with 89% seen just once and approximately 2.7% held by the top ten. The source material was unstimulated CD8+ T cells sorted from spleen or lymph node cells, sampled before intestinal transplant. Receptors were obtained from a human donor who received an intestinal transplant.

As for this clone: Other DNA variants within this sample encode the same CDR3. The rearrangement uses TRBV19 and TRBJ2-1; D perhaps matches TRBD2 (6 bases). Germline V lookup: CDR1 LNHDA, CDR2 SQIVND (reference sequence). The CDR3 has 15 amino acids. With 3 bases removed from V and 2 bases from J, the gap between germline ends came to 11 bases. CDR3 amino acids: CASSISREPYNEQFF. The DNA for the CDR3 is TGTGCCAGTAGTATTTCTCGGGAGCCCTACAATGAGCAGTTCTTC.

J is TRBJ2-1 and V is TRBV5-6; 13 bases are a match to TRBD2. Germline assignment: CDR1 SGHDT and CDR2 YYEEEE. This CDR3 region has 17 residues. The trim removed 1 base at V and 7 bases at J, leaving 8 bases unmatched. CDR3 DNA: TGTGCCAGCAGCTTGCCGCTACTAGCGGGGGGGCCTAATGAGCAGTTCTTC. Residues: CASSLPLLAGGPNEQFF.

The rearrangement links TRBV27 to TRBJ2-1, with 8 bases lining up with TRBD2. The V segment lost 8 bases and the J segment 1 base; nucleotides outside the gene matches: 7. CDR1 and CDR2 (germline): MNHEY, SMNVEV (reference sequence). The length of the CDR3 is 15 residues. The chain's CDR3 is CASRGGGESYNEQFF. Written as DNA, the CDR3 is TGTGCCAGCCGGGGGGGCGGAGAATCCTACAATGAGCAGTTCTTC.

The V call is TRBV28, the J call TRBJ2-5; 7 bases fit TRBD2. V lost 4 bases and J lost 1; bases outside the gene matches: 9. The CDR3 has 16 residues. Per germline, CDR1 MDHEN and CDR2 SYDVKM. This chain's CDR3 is CASSWGGWGFQETQYF. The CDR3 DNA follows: TGTGCCAGCAGTTGGGGGGGTTGGGGCTTCCAAGAGACCCAGTACTTC.

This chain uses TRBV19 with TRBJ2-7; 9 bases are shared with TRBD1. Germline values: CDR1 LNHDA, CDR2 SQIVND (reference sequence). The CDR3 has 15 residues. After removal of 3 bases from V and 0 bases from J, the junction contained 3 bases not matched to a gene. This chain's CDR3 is CASSILTGGSYEQYF. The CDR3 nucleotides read TGTGCCAGTAGTATTTTGACAGGGGGCTCCTACGAGCAGTACTTC.

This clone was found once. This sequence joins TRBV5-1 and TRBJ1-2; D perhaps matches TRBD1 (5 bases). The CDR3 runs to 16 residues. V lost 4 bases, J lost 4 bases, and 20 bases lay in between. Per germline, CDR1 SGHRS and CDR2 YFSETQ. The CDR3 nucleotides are TGCGCCAGCAGCCACATGGCACAGGACGATTCCTATGGCTACACCTTC. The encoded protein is CASSHMAQDDSYGYTF. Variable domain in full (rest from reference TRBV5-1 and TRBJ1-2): KAGVTQTPRYLIKTRGQQVTLSCSPISGHRSVSWYQQTPGQGLQFLFEYFSETQRNKGNFPGRFSGRQFSNSRSEMNVSTLELGDSALYLCASSHMAQDDSYGYTFGSGTRLTVV.

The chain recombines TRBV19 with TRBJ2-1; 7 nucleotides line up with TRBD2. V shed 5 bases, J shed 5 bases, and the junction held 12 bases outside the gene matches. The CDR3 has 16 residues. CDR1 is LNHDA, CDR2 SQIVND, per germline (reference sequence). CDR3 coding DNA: TGTGCCAGTAGTCGGGGAGGGGCAGGCCAGAACAATGAGCAGTTCTTC. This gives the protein CASSRGGAGQNNEQFF.

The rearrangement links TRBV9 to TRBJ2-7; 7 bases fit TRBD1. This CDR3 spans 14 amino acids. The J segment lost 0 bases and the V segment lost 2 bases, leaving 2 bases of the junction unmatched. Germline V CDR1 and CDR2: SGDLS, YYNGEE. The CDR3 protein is CASSVDRDSYEQYF. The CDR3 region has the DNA TGTGCCAGCAGCGTCGACAGGGACTCCTACGAGCAGTACTTC.

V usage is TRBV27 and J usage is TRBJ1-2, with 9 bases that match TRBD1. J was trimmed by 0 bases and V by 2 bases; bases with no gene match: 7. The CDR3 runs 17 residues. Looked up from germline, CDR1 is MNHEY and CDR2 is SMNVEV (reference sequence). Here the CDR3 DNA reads TGTGCCAGCAGTTTAACGGGACAGGGATACTCTAACTATGGCTACACCTTC. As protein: CASSLTGQGYSNYGYTF.

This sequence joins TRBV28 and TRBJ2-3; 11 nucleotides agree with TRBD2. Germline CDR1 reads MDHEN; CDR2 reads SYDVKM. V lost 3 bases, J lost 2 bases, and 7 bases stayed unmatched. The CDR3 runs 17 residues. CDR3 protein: CASSLNPGLADTDTQYF. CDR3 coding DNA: TGTGCCAGCAGTTTGAATCCGGGACTAGCGGACACAGATACGCAGTATTTT.

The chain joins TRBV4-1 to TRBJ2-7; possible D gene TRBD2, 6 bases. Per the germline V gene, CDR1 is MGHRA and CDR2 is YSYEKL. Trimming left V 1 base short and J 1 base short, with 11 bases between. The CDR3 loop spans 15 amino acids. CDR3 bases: TGCGCCAGCAGCCAAGCCGGGAGTATTTCCTACGAGCAGTACTTC. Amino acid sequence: CASSQAGSISYEQYF.

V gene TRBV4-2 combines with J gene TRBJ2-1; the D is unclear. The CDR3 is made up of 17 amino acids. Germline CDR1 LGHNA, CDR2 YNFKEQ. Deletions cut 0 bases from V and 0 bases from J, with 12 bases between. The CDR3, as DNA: TGTGCCAGCAGCCAAGATGGCTCTGATCCCTCCTACAATGAGCAGTTCTTC. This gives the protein CASSQDGSDPSYNEQFF.

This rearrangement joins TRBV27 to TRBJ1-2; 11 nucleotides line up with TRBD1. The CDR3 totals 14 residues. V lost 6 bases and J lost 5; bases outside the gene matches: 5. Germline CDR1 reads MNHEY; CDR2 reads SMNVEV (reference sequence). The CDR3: CASSRDRGWYGYTF. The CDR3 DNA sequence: TGTGCCAGCAGCCGGGACAGGGGGTGGTATGGCTACACCTTC.

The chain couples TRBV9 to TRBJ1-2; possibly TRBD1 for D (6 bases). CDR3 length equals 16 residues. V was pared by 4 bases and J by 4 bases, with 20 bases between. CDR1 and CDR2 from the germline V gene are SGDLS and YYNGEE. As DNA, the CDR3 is TGTGCCAGCAGCCCCGCAGGGACAATATCTTTCTATGGCTACACCTTC. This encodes CASSPAGTISFYGYTF. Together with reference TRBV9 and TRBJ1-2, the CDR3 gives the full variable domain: DSGVTQTPKHLITATGQRVTLRCSPRSGDLSVYWYQQSLDQGLQFLIQYYNGEERAKGNILERFSAQQFPDLHSELNLSSLELGDSALYFCASSPAGTISFYGYTFGSGTRLTVV.

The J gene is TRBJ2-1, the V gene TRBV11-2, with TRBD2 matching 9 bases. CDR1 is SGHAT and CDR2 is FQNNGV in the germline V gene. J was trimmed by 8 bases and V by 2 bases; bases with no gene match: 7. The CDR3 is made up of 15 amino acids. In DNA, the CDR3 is TGTGCCAGCAGCTTAATAGCGGGAGTCGTCTATGAGCAGTTCTTC. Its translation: CASSLIAGVVYEQFF.

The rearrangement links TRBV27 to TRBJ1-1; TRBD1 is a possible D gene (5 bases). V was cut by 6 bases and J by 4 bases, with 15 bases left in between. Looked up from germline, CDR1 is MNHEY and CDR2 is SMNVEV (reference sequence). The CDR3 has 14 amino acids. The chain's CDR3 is CASRLLPGLTEAFF. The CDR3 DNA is TGTGCCAGCAGACTCCTTCCGGGACTCACTGAAGCTTTCTTT.

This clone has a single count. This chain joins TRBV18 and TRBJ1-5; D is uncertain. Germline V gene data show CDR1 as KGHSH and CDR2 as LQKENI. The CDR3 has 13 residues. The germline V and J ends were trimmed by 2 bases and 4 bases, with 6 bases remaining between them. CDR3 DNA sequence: TGTGCCAGCTCACCAGCCGGTAATCAGCCCCAGCATTTT. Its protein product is CASSPAGNQPQHF.

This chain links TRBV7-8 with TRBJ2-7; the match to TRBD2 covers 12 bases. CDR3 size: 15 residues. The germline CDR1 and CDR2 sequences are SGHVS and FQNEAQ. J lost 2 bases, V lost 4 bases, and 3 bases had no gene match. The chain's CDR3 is CASSSLAGGAYEQYF. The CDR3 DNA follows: TGTGCCAGCAGCTCTCTAGCGGGAGGGGCCTACGAGCAGTACTTC.

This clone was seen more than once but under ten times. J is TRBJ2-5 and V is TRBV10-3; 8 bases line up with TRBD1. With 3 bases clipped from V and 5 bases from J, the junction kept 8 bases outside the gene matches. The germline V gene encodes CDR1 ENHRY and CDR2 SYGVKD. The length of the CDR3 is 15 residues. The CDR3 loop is CAISDVGQGWETQYF. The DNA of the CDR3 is TGTGCCATCAGTGACGTCGGACAGGGATGGGAGACCCAGTACTTC.

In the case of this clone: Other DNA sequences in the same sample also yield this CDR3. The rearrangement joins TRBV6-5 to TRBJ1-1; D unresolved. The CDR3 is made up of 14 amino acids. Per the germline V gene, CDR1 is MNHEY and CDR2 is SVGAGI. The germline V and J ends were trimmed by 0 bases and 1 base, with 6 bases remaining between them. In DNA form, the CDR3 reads TGTGCCAGCAGTTACTCACGGGGGAACACTGAAGCTTTCTTT. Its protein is CASSYSRGNTEAFF.

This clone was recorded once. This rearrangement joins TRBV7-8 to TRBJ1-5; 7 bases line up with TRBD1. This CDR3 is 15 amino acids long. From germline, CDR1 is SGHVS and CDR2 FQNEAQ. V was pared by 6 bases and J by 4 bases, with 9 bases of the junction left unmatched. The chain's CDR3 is CASRTGTAVNQPQHF. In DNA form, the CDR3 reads TGTGCCAGCAGGACCGGGACAGCCGTGAATCAGCCCCAGCATTTT. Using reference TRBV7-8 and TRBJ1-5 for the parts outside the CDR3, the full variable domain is GAGVSQSPRYKVAKRGQDVALRCDPISGHVSLFWYQQALGQGPEFLTYFQNEAQLDKSGLPSDRFFAERPEGSVSTLKIQRTQQEDSAVYLCASRTGTAVNQPQHFGDGTRLSIL.

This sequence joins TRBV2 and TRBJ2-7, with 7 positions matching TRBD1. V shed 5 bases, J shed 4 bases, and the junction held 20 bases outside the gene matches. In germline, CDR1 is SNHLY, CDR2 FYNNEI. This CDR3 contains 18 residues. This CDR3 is CASSFSLQGSKLGYEQYF. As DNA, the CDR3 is TGTGCCAGCAGTTTTTCCCTACAGGGGTCAAAATTGGGGTACGAGCAGTACTTC.

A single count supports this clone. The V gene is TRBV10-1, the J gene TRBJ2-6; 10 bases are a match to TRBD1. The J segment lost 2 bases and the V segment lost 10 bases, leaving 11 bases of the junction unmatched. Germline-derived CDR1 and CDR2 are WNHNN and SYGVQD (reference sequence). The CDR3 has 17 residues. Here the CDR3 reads CANIRQGAQTGANVLTF. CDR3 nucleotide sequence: TGCGCCAACATAAGACAGGGGGCGCAGACTGGGGCCAACGTCCTGACTTTC.

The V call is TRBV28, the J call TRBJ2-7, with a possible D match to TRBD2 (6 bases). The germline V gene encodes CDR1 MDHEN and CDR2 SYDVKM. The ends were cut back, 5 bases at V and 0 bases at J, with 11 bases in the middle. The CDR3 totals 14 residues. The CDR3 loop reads CASSPPRGSYEQYF. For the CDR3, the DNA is TGTGCCAGCAGTCCGCCGCGGGGCTCCTACGAGCAGTACTTC.